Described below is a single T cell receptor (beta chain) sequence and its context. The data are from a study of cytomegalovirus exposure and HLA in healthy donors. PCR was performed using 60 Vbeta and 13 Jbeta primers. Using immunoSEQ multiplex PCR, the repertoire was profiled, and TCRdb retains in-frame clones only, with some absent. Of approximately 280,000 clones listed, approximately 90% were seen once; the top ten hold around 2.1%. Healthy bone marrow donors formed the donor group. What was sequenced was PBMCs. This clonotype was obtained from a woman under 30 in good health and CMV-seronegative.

The CDR3 bases are TGTGCCAGTAGTTTAAGACTAGCGGGAGTCTACGAGCAGTACTTC. Its protein is CASSLRLAGVYEQYF. The chain employs TRBV19 and TRBJ2-7; 12 positions match TRBD2. Germline loops: CDR1 LNHDA, CDR2 SQIVND (reference sequence). Trimming cost V 5 bases and J 3 bases; bases outside gene matches: 5. The CDR3 contains 15 residues. Based on the CDR3 plus reference TRBV19 and TRBJ2-7, the full variable domain is DGGITQSPKYLFRKEGQNVTLSCEQNLNHDAMYWYRQDPGQGLRLIYYSQIVNDFQKGDIAEGYSVSREKKESFPLTVTSAQKNPTAFYLCASSLRLAGVYEQYFGPGTRLTVT.